The 6 T cell receptor beta chains in this list originate from one sample, sequenced in a study of cytomegalovirus exposure and HLA in healthy donors. The study ran its PCR with 60 Vbeta and 13 Jbeta primers. The protocol was immunoSEQ multiplex PCR, while the TCRdb copy is restricted to in-frame clones and leaves out a portion. This table has 180,000 or so clones, around 80% appearing once. Material: PBMCs. The receptor source for this set is a woman under 40 in good health and CMV-seronegative.

This chain connects TRBV5-4 to TRBJ1-2, with a possible D match to TRBD1 (6 bases). The V end lost 4 bases, the J end lost 1 base, and 11 bases lay between the germline ends. The CDR3 length is 14 residues. Germline CDR1 reads SGHNT; CDR2 reads YYREEE (reference sequence). The CDR3 DNA follows: TGTGCCAGCAGCGCGGAAGGGGGTAACTATGGCTACACCTTC. Protein sequence: CASSAEGGNYGYTF.

V gene TRBV9 combines with J gene TRBJ2-5; 9 nucleotides agree with TRBD2. Germline V gene lookup returns CDR1 SGDLS and CDR2 YYNGEE. The CDR3 totals 18 residues. Trimming cost V 1 base and J 0 bases; bases outside gene matches: 10. Here the CDR3 DNA reads TGTGCCAGCAGCGTAAGGGTTGCGGGGGGGACGTACCAAGAGACCCAGTACTTC. Protein sequence: CASSVRVAGGTYQETQYF.

The chain uses TRBV6-5 and TRBJ1-6, with a tentative D call TRBD1 (5 bases). CDR1 is MNHEY, CDR2 SVGAGI, per germline. This CDR3 spans 13 amino acids. The germline V and J ends were trimmed by 5 bases and 9 bases, with 11 bases remaining between them. The CDR3 bases are TGTGCCAGCAGTCAGGGAAAAGTTTCACCCCTCCACTTT. It yields the protein CASSQGKVSPLHF.

J is TRBJ2-7 and V is TRBV19; D is undetermined. The CDR3 spans 13 residues. Germline lookup yields CDR1 LNHDA and CDR2 SQIVND (reference sequence). Trimming cost V 6 bases and J 3 bases, with 12 bases left between them. CDR3 bases: TGTGCCAGTAGCGGTTCCCTGAACTACGAGCAGTACTTC. This encodes CASSGSLNYEQYF.

The chain carries TRBV9 and TRBJ1-2, with 7 bases that match TRBD1. The CDR3 consists of 17 residues. V lost 4 bases, J lost 4 bases, and 16 bases stayed unmatched. The germline CDR1 and CDR2 sequences are SGDLS and YYNGEE. In nucleotides, the CDR3 is TGTGCCAGCAGCCCCCCAAGGGAGGAGGGGGCAACCTATGGCTACACCTTC. It encodes CASSPPREEGATYGYTF.

The chain has TRBV6-5 and TRBJ2-1; TRBD1 might be the D (8 bases). The V gene lost 4 bases and the J gene lost 4 bases, with 17 bases spanning the gap. In germline, CDR1 is MNHEY, CDR2 SVGAGI. This CDR3 is 16 amino acids long. The CDR3 DNA follows: TGTGCCAGCAGTTCCAGTACAGGGGGGGATTACAATGAGCAGTTCTTC. This gives the protein CASSSSTGGDYNEQFF.